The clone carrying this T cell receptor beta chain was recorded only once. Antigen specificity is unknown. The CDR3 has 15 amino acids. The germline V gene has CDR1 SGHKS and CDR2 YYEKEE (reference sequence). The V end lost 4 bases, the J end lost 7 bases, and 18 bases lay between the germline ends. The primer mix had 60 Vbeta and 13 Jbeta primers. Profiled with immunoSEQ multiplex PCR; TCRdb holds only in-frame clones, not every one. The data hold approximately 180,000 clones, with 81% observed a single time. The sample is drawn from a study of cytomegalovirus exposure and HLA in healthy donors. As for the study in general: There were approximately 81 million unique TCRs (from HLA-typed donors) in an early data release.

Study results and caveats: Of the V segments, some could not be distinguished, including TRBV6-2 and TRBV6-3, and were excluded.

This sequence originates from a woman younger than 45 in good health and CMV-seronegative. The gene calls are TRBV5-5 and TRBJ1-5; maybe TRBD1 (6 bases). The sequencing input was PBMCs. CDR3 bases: TGTGCCAGCAGCGAATTGGCAGGGGTGAGACAGCCCCAGCATTTT. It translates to CASSELAGVRQPQHF.